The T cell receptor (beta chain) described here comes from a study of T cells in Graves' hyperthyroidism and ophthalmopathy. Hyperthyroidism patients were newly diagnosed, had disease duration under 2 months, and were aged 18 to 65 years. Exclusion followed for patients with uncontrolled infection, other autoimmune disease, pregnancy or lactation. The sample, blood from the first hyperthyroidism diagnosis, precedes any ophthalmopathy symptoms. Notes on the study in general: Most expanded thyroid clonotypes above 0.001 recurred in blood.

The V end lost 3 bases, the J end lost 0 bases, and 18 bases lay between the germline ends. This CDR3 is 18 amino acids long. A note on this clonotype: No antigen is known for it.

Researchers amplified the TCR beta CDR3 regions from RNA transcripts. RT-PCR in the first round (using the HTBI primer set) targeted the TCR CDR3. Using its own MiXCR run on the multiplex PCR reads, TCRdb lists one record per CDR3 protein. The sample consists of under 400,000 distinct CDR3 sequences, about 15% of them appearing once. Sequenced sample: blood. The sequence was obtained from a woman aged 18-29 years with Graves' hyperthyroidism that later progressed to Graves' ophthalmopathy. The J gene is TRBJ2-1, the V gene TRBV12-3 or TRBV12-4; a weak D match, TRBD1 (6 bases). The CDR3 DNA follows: TGTGCCAGCAGTTTTGTATTGACAGGCGCGAGCTCCTACAATGAGCAGTTCTTC. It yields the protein CASSFVLTGASSYNEQFF.